This entry lists 32 T cell receptor beta chains sequenced from one sample in a study of shared clonotypes between healthy human individuals. Cells designated naive CD8 were CD45RO-negative and were positively selected for CCR7, with terminally differentiated effector memory CD45RA+ cells excluded. Repertoires were generated with immunoSEQ multiplex PCR, while TCRdb's copy carries only in-frame clones and drops some. The top ten clones hold 0.85% to 1.3% of a sample with millions of clones, just under 95% of them seen once. Sequencing input: naive CD8+ T cells sorted from blood. The receptors originated from a man between 18 and 29 years old in good health.

The CDR3 here is CASSLDPATNEKLFF. In nucleotides, the CDR3 is TGCGCCAGCAGCCTGGACCCTGCAACTAATGAAAAACTGTTTTTT. The J gene is TRBJ1-4, the V gene TRBV4-3; no clear D. V was trimmed by 4 bases and J by 0 bases, leaving 9 bases between them. This CDR3 has 15 amino acids. The germline V gene has CDR1 LGHNA and CDR2 YSLEER.

The chain links TRBV5-5 to TRBJ2-1; 11 positions match TRBD2. In germline, CDR1 is SGHKS, CDR2 YYEKEE (reference sequence). This CDR3 is 16 amino acids long. Unmatched junction bases numbered 5, after V lost 4 bases and J lost 2 bases. This CDR3 reads CASSPPSGRPYNEQFF. The CDR3 nucleotides are TGTGCCAGCAGCCCACCTAGCGGGAGGCCCTACAATGAGCAGTTCTTC.

This chain uses TRBV6-5 with TRBJ1-2, with 9 nucleotides matching TRBD1. Per germline, CDR1 MNHEY and CDR2 SVGAGI. The CDR3 extends over 14 amino acids. J was trimmed by 4 bases and V by 5 bases; bases with no gene match: 5. CDR3 sequence (DNA): TGTGCCAGCAGTCCCGGGACAGGGCTCTATGGCTACACCTTC. It encodes CASSPGTGLYGYTF.

Comments on this clone: The same CDR3 is also encoded by other DNA sequences in this sample. The chain combines TRBV5-4 with TRBJ1-1; no definite D call. The germline V gene has CDR1 SGHNT and CDR2 YYREEE (reference sequence). The CDR3 runs 11 residues. Trimming shortened V by 0 bases and J by 5 bases, and 2 bases separated the two germline ends. CDR3 DNA sequence: TGTGCCAGCAGCTTGGGTACTGAAGCTTTCTTT. It is translated as CASSLGTEAFF.

V gene TRBV6-5 combines with J gene TRBJ2-5; 8 positions agree with TRBD1. The germline CDR1 and CDR2 sequences are MNHEY and SVGAGI. V lost 4 bases, J lost 4 bases, and 8 bases stayed unmatched. The CDR3 extends over 15 amino acids. The CDR3 DNA reads as TGTGCCAGCAGTTCCCCTGGACAGGGAAGAGAGACCCAGTACTTC. This gives the protein CASSSPGQGRETQYF.

This clone was counted a single time. The genes are TRBV6-1 and TRBJ2-7, with D tentatively TRBD2 (5 bases). CDR1 MNHNS and CDR2 SASEGT come from the germline V gene. V lost 3 bases, J lost 2 bases, and 11 bases lay in between. The CDR3 has 14 amino acids. CDR3 region: CASSDRDETYEQYF. DNA of the CDR3: TGTGCCAGCAGTGACCGGGATGAGACCTACGAGCAGTACTTC.

On this clone: Different DNA sequences within this sample yield the same CDR3. J is TRBJ2-7 and V is TRBV27; 7 bases fit TRBD1. The CDR3 spans 14 residues. Germline CDR1 is MNHEY and CDR2 is SMNVEV (reference sequence). Losses at the gene ends were 1 base for V and 3 bases for J; bases not matched to a gene: 3. This CDR3 is CASSLYSGGYEQYF. CDR3 DNA sequence: TGTGCCAGCAGTTTATACTCAGGGGGCTACGAGCAGTACTTC.

Concerning this clone: Other DNA sequences within the sample encode an identical CDR3. The chain carries TRBV5-6 and TRBJ2-7; 7 positions agree with TRBD2. The CDR3 has 13 residues. Germline-derived CDR1 and CDR2 are SGHDT and YYEEEE. V shed 3 bases and J 1 base; nucleotides not matched to a gene: 1. As DNA, the CDR3 is TGTGCCAGCAGCTGGGGAGGGTCCTACGAGCAGTACTTC. As protein: CASSWGGSYEQYF.

This sequence joins TRBV4-1 and TRBJ2-5, with D perhaps matching TRBD1 (6 bases). Germline CDR1 MGHRA, CDR2 YSYEKL. The CDR3 runs to 15 residues. The ends were cut back, 1 base at V and 7 bases at J, with 16 bases in the middle. The CDR3 loop is CASSQVGALPGTQYF. CDR3 DNA sequence: TGCGCCAGCAGCCAAGTGGGGGCTCTCCCAGGGACCCAGTACTTC.

About this clone: Other DNA sequences of this sample code for an identical CDR3. CDR3 residues: CASSLEGGIADTQYF. The CDR3 nucleotides are TGCGCCAGCAGCTTGGAAGGCGGGATTGCAGATACGCAGTATTTT. V gene TRBV5-1 combines with J gene TRBJ2-3; D is perhaps TRBD2 (6 bases). Germline V gene data show CDR1 as SGHRS and CDR2 as YFSETQ. The CDR3 consists of 15 residues. Trimming took off 0 bases at V and 4 bases at J, with 12 bases between the two ends. Full variable domain (rest looked up from reference TRBV5-1 and TRBJ2-3): KAGVTQTPRYLIKTRGQQVTLSCSPISGHRSVSWYQQTPGQGLQFLFEYFSETQRNKGNFPGRFSGRQFSNSRSEMNVSTLELGDSALYLCASSLEGGIADTQYFGPGTRLTVL.

This chain connects TRBV29-1 to TRBJ2-3, with D possibly TRBD1 on 6 matching bases. V gave up 6 bases and J gave up 1 base, with 14 bases separating them. CDR3 length: 14 residues. The V gene's germline CDR1 is SQVTM and CDR2 ANQGSEA. DNA for the CDR3: TGCAGCGTCCCACAGGGACGGGGCACAGATACGCAGTATTTT. Protein sequence: CSVPQGRGTDTQYF.

The rearrangement joins TRBV11-2 to TRBJ2-5; unclear D gene. The CDR3 is made up of 14 amino acids. Germline V gene lookup returns CDR1 SGHAT and CDR2 FQNNGV. Between the trimmed V and J ends, which lost 0 bases and 3 bases, there was a span of 8 bases. The CDR3 spells CASSLDFPKETQYF. CDR3 nucleotides: TGTGCCAGCAGCTTAGATTTTCCCAAAGAGACCCAGTACTTC.

The J gene is TRBJ1-2, the V gene TRBV27; TRBD1 is a possible D gene (6 bases). Germline assignment: CDR1 MNHEY and CDR2 SMNVEV (reference sequence). Trimming pared 1 base from V and 6 bases from J, leaving 21 bases between. The CDR3 runs to 17 residues. This chain's CDR3 is CASSLLAVQGPGNGYTF. For the CDR3, the DNA is TGTGCCAGCAGTTTATTGGCCGTTCAGGGGCCGGGGAATGGCTACACCTTC.

CDR3 region: CASSPRHSVETQYF. CDR3 coding DNA: TGCGCCAGCAGCCCCAGACATAGTGTGGAGACCCAGTACTTC. V and J are TRBV4-1 and TRBJ2-5; D not resolved. Trimming pared 4 bases from V and 5 bases from J, leaving 14 bases between. In germline, CDR1 is MGHRA, CDR2 YSYEKL. This CDR3 is 14 amino acids long.

The chain joins TRBV19 to TRBJ2-5, with D tentatively TRBD2 (6 bases). Trimming left V 6 bases short and J 0 bases short, with 20 bases between. From germline, CDR1 is LNHDA and CDR2 SQIVND (reference sequence). The CDR3 covers 17 residues. The CDR3 DNA is TGTGCCAGTAGGGATCGCGGGGTAGGTCCCCACCAAGAGACCCAGTACTTC. It encodes CASRDRGVGPHQETQYF.

This chain joins TRBV4-2 and TRBJ2-3, with D perhaps given as TRBD1 or TRBD2 (6 bases each). The CDR3 runs to 14 residues. The germline V gene encodes CDR1 LGHNA and CDR2 YNFKEQ. Trimming took off 6 bases at V and 4 bases at J, with 14 bases between the two ends. CDR3 region: CASSRSRGADTQYF. The CDR3 DNA sequence: TGTGCCAGCAGTCGATCAAGGGGGGCAGATACGCAGTATTTT.

This clone was detected only once. V and J are TRBV13 and TRBJ2-7, with 7 bases aligning to TRBD1. There are 14 residues in the CDR3. V shed 5 bases, J shed 2 bases, and the junction held 6 bases outside the gene matches. CDR1 is PRHDT, CDR2 FYEKMQ, per germline (reference sequence). The CDR3 region is CASSTRDSPYEQYF. CDR3 bases: TGTGCCAGCAGCACCCGGGACAGCCCCTACGAGCAGTACTTC.

This clone appeared a single time. CDR3 loop: CASSPAGAGRSYEQYF. CDR3 sequence (DNA): TGCGCCAGCTCGCCCGCCGGGGCAGGGCGATCCTACGAGCAGTACTTC. The rearrangement uses TRBV4-1 and TRBJ2-7; the D gene could be TRBD1 or TRBD2 (5 bases each). Germline values: CDR1 MGHRA, CDR2 YSYEKL. The germline V and J ends were trimmed by 8 bases and 1 base, with 21 bases remaining between them. CDR3 size: 16 residues.

Comment on this clone: This CDR3 is also generated by other DNA sequences in the sample. V gene TRBV9 combines with J gene TRBJ1-5; no definite D call. Germline-derived CDR1 and CDR2 are SGDLS and YYNGEE. The germline V and J ends were trimmed by 2 bases and 1 base, with 7 bases remaining between them. This CDR3 region has 14 residues. CDR3 in amino acids: CASSVEGSNQPQHF. The CDR3 DNA follows: TGTGCCAGCAGCGTCGAGGGAAGCAATCAGCCCCAGCATTTT.

This chain uses TRBV13 with TRBJ2-3, with D possibly being TRBD1 or TRBD2 (5 bases each). CDR1 and CDR2 from the germline V gene are PRHDT and FYEKMQ (reference sequence). The V end lost 0 bases, the J end lost 2 bases, and 9 bases lay between the germline ends. The CDR3 has 15 residues. The chain's CDR3 is CASSLGRGTTDTQYF. In nucleotides, the CDR3 is TGTGCCAGCAGCTTAGGGAGGGGAACCACAGATACGCAGTATTTT.

The chain recombines TRBV7-8 with TRBJ2-7; no clear D gene. Germline CDR1 SGHVS, CDR2 FQNEAQ. The CDR3 runs 12 residues. V lost 1 base and J lost 3, with 4 bases in between. The CDR3 is CASSLVIYEQYF. The CDR3 DNA follows: TGTGCCAGCAGCTTAGTAATCTACGAGCAGTACTTC.

The chain recombines TRBV19 with TRBJ2-1, with 9 bases lining up with TRBD2. CDR1 is LNHDA and CDR2 is SQIVND in the germline V gene (reference sequence). J lost 2 bases, V lost 1 base, and 3 bases had no gene match. CDR3 size: 16 residues. The CDR3 reads CASSIVGGGAYNEQFF. The CDR3 DNA is TGTGCCAGTAGTATAGTAGGCGGGGGGGCCTACAATGAGCAGTTCTTC.

This clone was counted once. The gene calls are TRBV4-3 and TRBJ2-7; D uncertain. Germline V lookup: CDR1 LGHNA, CDR2 YSLEER. The CDR3 covers 12 residues. V dropped 0 bases and J dropped 7 bases, with 7 bases sitting between them. CDR3: CASSQDFGEQYF. CDR3 DNA sequence: TGCGCCAGCAGCCAAGATTTCGGAGAGCAGTACTTC.

The V gene is TRBV2, the J gene TRBJ2-3, with D unresolved. Germline V gene sequence: CDR1 SNHLY, CDR2 FYNNEI. The CDR3 consists of 13 residues. V was shortened by 7 bases and J by 3 bases, with 11 bases between the two germline ends. The CDR3 protein is CASTPQETDTQYF. The CDR3 DNA reads as TGTGCCAGCACGCCCCAGGAGACAGATACGCAGTATTTT.

The DNA for the CDR3 is TGTGCCAGCAGTTACTCCGCGGGGGAAACCTCCTACGAGCAGTACTTC. As protein: CASSYSAGETSYEQYF. The rearrangement joins TRBV6-5 to TRBJ2-7; 7 nucleotides line up with TRBD2. Trimming removed 0 bases from V and 0 bases from J; junction bases left unmatched: 5. Per germline, CDR1 MNHEY and CDR2 SVGAGI. The CDR3 is 16 residues long.

V gene TRBV7-9 combines with J gene TRBJ1-4, with D unresolved. Trimming removed 7 bases from V and 7 bases from J, with 7 bases in between. Germline V gives CDR1 SEHNR, CDR2 FQNEAQ (reference sequence). The CDR3 is made up of 11 amino acids. The CDR3 loop reads CASKGSEKLFF. The CDR3 DNA sequence: TGTGCCAGCAAAGGGAGTGAAAAACTGTTTTTT.

The rearrangement links TRBV10-1 to TRBJ2-2; the match to TRBD1 covers 12 bases. Germline V gene lookup returns CDR1 WNHNN and CDR2 SYGVQD (reference sequence). The CDR3 totals 15 residues. Losses at the gene ends were 6 bases for V and 6 bases for J; bases not matched to a gene: 5. The DNA for the CDR3 is TGCGCCAGCAGCCCCGGGACAGGGGGCTCCGGGGAGCTGTTTTTT. This codes for CASSPGTGGSGELFF.

This chain joins TRBV7-9 and TRBJ2-1, with D tentatively TRBD2 (7 bases). Germline V gene sequence: CDR1 SEHNR, CDR2 FQNEAQ (reference sequence). V was clipped by 6 bases and J by 4 bases, with 16 bases between them. The CDR3 loop spans 15 amino acids. As DNA, the CDR3 is TGTGCCAGCAGATCCGGGGGGACATCTTACAATGAGCAGTTCTTC. As protein: CASRSGGTSYNEQFF. Variable domain in full (rest from reference TRBV7-9 and TRBJ2-1): DTGVSQNPRHKITKRGQNVTFRCDPISEHNRLYWYRQTLGQGPEFLTYFQNEAQLEKSRLLSDRFSAERPKGSFSTLEIQRTEQGDSAMYLCASRSGGTSYNEQFFGPGTRLTVL.

The chain couples TRBV7-9 to TRBJ2-7; D might be TRBD1 or TRBD2, each matching 5 bases. Germline V gene lookup returns CDR1 SEHNR and CDR2 FQNEAQ (reference sequence). This CDR3 is 16 amino acids long. Trimming cost V 5 bases and J 0 bases, with 17 bases left between them. The CDR3 reads CASSPLGTKDSYEQYF. The CDR3 coding sequence is TGTGCCAGCAGCCCGCTCGGGACGAAGGACTCCTACGAGCAGTACTTC.

The chain recombines TRBV27 with TRBJ1-6; 8 nucleotides match TRBD1. CDR1 is MNHEY, CDR2 SMNVEV, per germline (reference sequence). The CDR3 loop spans 14 amino acids. The ends lost 4 bases at V and 10 bases at J; junction bases unmatched: 6. CDR3 loop: CASSSYGQGSPLHF. Written as DNA, the CDR3 is TGTGCCAGCAGTTCTTACGGACAGGGCTCACCCCTCCACTTT.

This chain joins TRBV4-3 and TRBJ2-5; 11 bases line up with TRBD2. This CDR3 comprises 19 residues. J gave up 2 bases and V 0 bases, and 11 bases lay outside the gene matches. From germline, CDR1 is LGHNA and CDR2 YSLEER. CDR3 sequence (DNA): TGCGCCAGCAGCCAAGATCTGGAACTAGCGGGAGTGGGGCAAGAGACCCAGTACTTC. It encodes CASSQDLELAGVGQETQYF.

V and J are TRBV4-1 and TRBJ2-7, with D perhaps matching TRBD1 (6 bases). Germline CDR1 reads MGHRA; CDR2 reads YSYEKL. V shed 1 base and J shed 3 bases, with 10 bases lying between them. The CDR3 spans 14 residues. The CDR3 sequence is CASSQGQVDYEQYF. CDR3 nucleotide sequence: TGCGCCAGCAGCCAAGGACAGGTAGACTACGAGCAGTACTTC.